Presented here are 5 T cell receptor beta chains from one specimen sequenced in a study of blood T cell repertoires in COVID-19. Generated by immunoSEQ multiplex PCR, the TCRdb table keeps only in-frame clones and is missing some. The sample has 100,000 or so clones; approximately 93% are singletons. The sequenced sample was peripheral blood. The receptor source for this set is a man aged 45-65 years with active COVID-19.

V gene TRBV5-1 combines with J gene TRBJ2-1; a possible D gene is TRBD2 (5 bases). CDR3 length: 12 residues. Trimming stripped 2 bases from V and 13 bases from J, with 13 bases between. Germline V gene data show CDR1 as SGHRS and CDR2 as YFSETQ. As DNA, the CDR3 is TGCGCCAGCAGCTTAGGTCGTAGCGCCCAGTTCTTC. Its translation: CASSLGRSAQFF. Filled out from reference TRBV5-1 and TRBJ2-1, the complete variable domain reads KAGVTQTPRYLIKTRGQQVTLSCSPISGHRSVSWYQQTPGQGLQFLFEYFSETQRNKGNFPGRFSGRQFSNSRSEMNVSTLELGDSALYLCASSLGRSAQFFGPGTRLTVL.

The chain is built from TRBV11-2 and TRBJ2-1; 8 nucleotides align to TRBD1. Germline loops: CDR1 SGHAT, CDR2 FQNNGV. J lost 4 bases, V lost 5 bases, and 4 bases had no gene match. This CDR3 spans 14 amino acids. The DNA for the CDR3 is TGTGCCAGCAGCAGGAGACAGGGGTACAATGAGCAGTTCTTC. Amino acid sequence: CASSRRQGYNEQFF.

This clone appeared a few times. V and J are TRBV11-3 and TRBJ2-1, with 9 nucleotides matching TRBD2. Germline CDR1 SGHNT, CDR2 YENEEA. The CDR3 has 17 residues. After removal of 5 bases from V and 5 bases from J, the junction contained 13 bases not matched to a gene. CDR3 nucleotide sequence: TGTGCCAGCAGCCCCGATGTGCTAGCGGGATTCAACAATGAGCAGTTCTTC. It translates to CASSPDVLAGFNNEQFF.

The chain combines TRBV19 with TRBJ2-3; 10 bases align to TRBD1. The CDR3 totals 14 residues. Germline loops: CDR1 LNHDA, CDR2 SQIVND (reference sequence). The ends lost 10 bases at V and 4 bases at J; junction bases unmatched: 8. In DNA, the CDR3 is TGTGCCACCGCGTCGGGACAGGGGCCAGATACGCAGTATTTT. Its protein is CATASGQGPDTQYF. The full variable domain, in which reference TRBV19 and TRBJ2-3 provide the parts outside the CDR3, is DGGITQSPKYLFRKEGQNVTLSCEQNLNHDAMYWYRQDPGQGLRLIYYSQIVNDFQKGDIAEGYSVSREKKESFPLTVTSAQKNPTAFYLCATASGQGPDTQYFGPGTRLTVL.

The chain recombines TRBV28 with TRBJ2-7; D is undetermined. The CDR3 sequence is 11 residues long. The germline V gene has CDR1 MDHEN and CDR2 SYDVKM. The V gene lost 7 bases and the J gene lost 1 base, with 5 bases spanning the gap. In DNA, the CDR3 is TGTGCCAGCAAGGAGTCCTACGAGCAGTACTTC. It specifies CASKESYEQYF.